These T cell receptor beta chains were read from a single sample in a study of T cells in Graves' hyperthyroidism and ophthalmopathy. Via MiXCR, TCRdb re-called the multiplex PCR reads, giving one row per CDR3 protein. This table has around 400,000 distinct CDR3 sequences, under 15% appearing once. Sample: blood. The source of these receptors is a woman between 18 and 30 years old with Graves' hyperthyroidism. CDR3s include the opening cysteine and the closing phenylalanine or tryptophan. D genes are given only for firm matches. Clone size appears in some rows only: once, few, many, or a class for an expanded clone.

-	TRBV7-3	TRBJ2-3	many	CASSGDNTDTQYF	TGTGCCAGCAGCGGGGACAACACAGATACGCAGTATTTT
TRBD1	TRBV7-2	TRBJ1-3	-	CASSISGTGTLGTIYF	TGTGCCAGCAGCATCTCCGGGACAGGGACCCTGGGCACCATATATTTT
-	TRBV7-2	TRBJ1-1	many	CASSAGRTNTEAFF	TGTGCCAGCAGCGCCGGGAGGACCAACACTGAAGCTTTCTTT
TRBD1	TRBV7-9	TRBJ2-7	many	CASSHPQGYEQYF	TGTGCCAGCAGCCACCCACAGGGGTACGAGCAGTACTTC
-	TRBV18	TRBJ2-7	-	CASSPGSGSGSYEQYF	TGTGCCAGCTCACCAGGATCCGGGAGTGGTTCCTACGAGCAGTACTTC
-	TRBV18	TRBJ1-5	many	CASSNSKVSNQPQHF	TGTGCCAGCTCCAACTCAAAGGTTAGCAATCAGCCCCAGCATTTT
-	TRBV6-2/TRBV6-3	TRBJ1-1	many	CASSYKENTEAFF	TGTGCCAGCAGTTATAAGGAGAACACTGAAGCTTTCTTT
-	TRBV4-1	TRBJ1-1	-	CASSLRENTVAFF	TGCGCCAGCAGCCTCCGGGAGAACACTGTAGCTTTCTTT
TRBD2	TRBV2	TRBJ2-3	many	CASSVGLAGYADTQYF	TGTGCCAGCAGTGTCGGGCTAGCGGGGTATGCAGATACGCAGTATTTT
TRBD1	TRBV27	TRBJ2-2	many	CASSGEGQGTGELFF	TGTGCCAGCAGTGGAGAGGGACAGGGAACCGGGGAGCTGTTTTTT
-	TRBV2	TRBJ2-7	many	CASSVDLYEQYF	TGTGCCAGCAGTGTGGACCTCTACGAGCAGTACTTC
-	TRBV6-1	TRBJ1-3	many	CATRRGGSGNTIYF	TGTGCCACCAGACGCGGTGGCTCTGGAAACACCATATATTTT
-	TRBV29-1	TRBJ2-5	few	CSTKTSQETQYF	TGCAGCACAAAGACTAGTCAGGAGACCCAGTACTTC
-	TRBV7-2	TRBJ1-2	many	CASSPRGRSYTYGYTF	TGTGCCAGCAGCCCTAGGGGCAGGTCTTACACCTATGGCTACACCTTC
TRBD1	TRBV9	TRBJ1-2	-	CASSVALQGYGYTF	TGTGCCAGCAGCGTAGCCTTACAGGGGTATGGCTACACCTTC
TRBD1	TRBV27	TRBJ1-6	many	CASGWDSGSPLHF	TGTGCCAGCGGTTGGGACAGCGGGTCACCCCTCCACTTT
-	TRBV7-3	TRBJ2-2	many	CASSLTGPTITNTGELFF	TGTGCCAGCAGCTTAACCGGCCCCACCATCACGAACACCGGGGAGCTGTTTTTT
-	TRBV3-1	TRBJ2-2	many	CASSQDPPSYVGGGGELFF	TGTGCCAGCAGCCAAGATCCCCCGTCCTACGTTGGAGGCGGCGGGGAGCTGTTTTTT
TRBD2	TRBV20-1	TRBJ2-5	many	CSARVGGLGVMETQYF	TGCAGTGCTAGAGTGGGGGGACTAGGTGTGATGGAGACCCAGTACTTC
-	TRBV7-6	TRBJ2-2	few	CASSSGGGGTGELFF	TGTGCCAGCAGCTCGGGCGGCGGTGGGACCGGGGAGCTGTTTTTT
-	TRBV7-8	TRBJ2-3	many	CASSLGPHTDTQYF	TGTGCCAGCAGCTTGGGGCCCCACACAGATACGCAGTATTTT
-	TRBV6-1	TRBJ1-5	many	CASSEPSGQNQPQHF	TGTGCCAGCAGTGAACCGTCAGGTCAGAATCAGCCCCAGCATTTT
-	TRBV2	TRBJ2-5	many	CASMLTQGETQYF	TGTGCCAGCATGCTGACCCAGGGGGAGACCCAGTACTTC
-	TRBV12-3/TRBV12-4	TRBJ1-5	many	CASSLFSGRGDQPQHF	TGTGCCAGCAGTTTATTCTCGGGCAGGGGCGATCAGCCCCAGCATTTT
TRBD1	TRBV20-1	TRBJ2-7	many	CSLGQGSLEQYF	TGCAGCTTGGGACAGGGCAGTCTCGAGCAGTACTTC
TRBD1	TRBV2	TRBJ2-1	many	CAVHGTGLDNEQFF	TGTGCCGTCCACGGGACAGGGCTTGACAATGAGCAGTTCTTC
-	TRBV11-2	TRBJ2-3	many	CASSLVVDTDTQYF	TGTGCCAGCAGCTTAGTAGTAGACACAGATACGCAGTATTTT
-	TRBV6-1	TRBJ1-2	few	CASSSPYDTHRYGYTF	TGTGCCAGCAGTTCCCCTTACGACACTCATCGCTATGGCTACACCTTC
TRBD1	TRBV3-1	TRBJ1-4	-	CASSRTRTGVLANEKLFF	TGTGCCAGCAGCCGGACCCGGACAGGGGTTTTAGCTAATGAAAAACTGTTTTTT
TRBD2	TRBV3-1	TRBJ2-3	-	CASSHQRLGLARDTQYF	TGTGCCAGCAGCCATCAAAGGTTGGGACTAGCCCGAGATACGCAGTATTTT
TRBD2	TRBV5-1	TRBJ2-2	-	CASSLGLAGDLANTGELFF	TGCGCCAGCAGCCTAGGACTAGCGGGGGACCTTGCGAACACCGGGGAGCTGTTTTTT
-	TRBV16	TRBJ1-5	-	CASSQYAAGNQPQHF	TGTGCCAGCAGCCAATACGCGGCTGGCAATCAGCCCCAGCATTTT
-	TRBV6-1	TRBJ1-5	many	CASTHTGTSGANQPQHF	TGTGCCAGCACTCATACTGGGACTAGCGGGGCCAATCAGCCCCAGCATTTT
-	TRBV28	TRBJ1-2	many	CASTPDRNYGYTF	TGTGCCAGCACCCCCGACAGAAACTATGGCTACACCTTC
-	TRBV3-1	TRBJ2-6	-	CASSGRVDFSGANVLTF	TGTGCCAGCAGCGGCCGGGTCGATTTTTCTGGGGCCAACGTCCTGACTTTC